The next 24 T cell receptor beta chains were all read from a single sample in a study of early T cells in non-severe SARS-CoV-2 infection. In TCRdb, the 5' RACE reads were re-called with MiXCR into one record per CDR3 protein. The data show some 96,000 distinct CDR3 sequences, with about 10% seen just once and around 4.8% held by the top ten. Sequenced material: whole blood, taken at baseline. The receptors here all came from an adult who was a healthcare worker with PCR-confirmed SARS-CoV-2 infection or an uninfected control (not recorded which).

This chain links TRBV24-1 with TRBJ2-1; possible D gene TRBD2, 6 bases. Trimming stripped 6 bases from V and 3 bases from J, with 14 bases between. The CDR3 covers 15 residues. From germline, CDR1 is KGHDR and CDR2 SFDVKD. The CDR3 here is CATSLGNGSYNEQFF. The DNA of the CDR3 is TGTGCCACCAGTCTCGGTAACGGGAGCTACAATGAGCAGTTCTTC.

The table lists this clonotype with a few counts. The rearrangement joins TRBV7-2 to TRBJ2-7; D not certain. Germline assignment: CDR1 SGHTA and CDR2 FQGNSA. The V gene lost 4 bases and the J gene lost 4 bases, with 23 bases spanning the gap. The CDR3 runs to 17 residues. The DNA for the CDR3 is TGTGCCAGCAGCTCATCAACCCGGCCCTCGGTAAGGTACGAGCAGTACTTC. This sequence encodes CASSSSTRPSVRYEQYF.

The chain has TRBV29-1 and TRBJ2-7; D gene ambiguous. Germline CDR1 and CDR2: SQVTM and ANQGSEA. This CDR3 has 12 residues. Between the trimmed V and J ends, which lost 5 bases and 0 bases, there was a span of 8 bases. The CDR3 coding sequence is TGCAGCGTTATGTCGACCTCCTACGAGCAGTACTTC. This sequence encodes CSVMSTSYEQYF.

V gene TRBV29-1 combines with J gene TRBJ2-3; no clear D. The V gene's germline CDR1 is SQVTM and CDR2 ANQGSEA. The CDR3 is 10 amino acids. Trimming pared 7 bases from V and 5 bases from J, leaving 7 bases between. The CDR3 here is CSALLDTQYF. CDR3 DNA: TGCAGCGCTCTACTAGATACGCAGTATTTT.

The V gene is TRBV6-1, the J gene TRBJ2-2, with D tentatively TRBD2 (5 bases). The germline gives CDR1 MNHNS, CDR2 SASEGT. The CDR3 loop spans 15 amino acids. Between the trimmed V and J ends, which lost 2 bases and 1 base, there was a span of 8 bases. CDR3 region: CASSEFRGNTGELFF. The CDR3 bases are TGTGCCAGCAGTGAATTCCGGGGGAACACCGGGGAGCTGTTTTTT.

This clonotype has ten or more counts. The rearrangement links TRBV12-3 or TRBV12-4 to TRBJ2-3, with no clear D. Trimming stripped 2 bases from V and 5 bases from J, with 5 bases between. This CDR3 contains 12 residues. The CDR3 DNA sequence: TGTGCCAGCAGTTTACATGGAGATACGCAGTATTTT. It yields the protein CASSLHGDTQYF.

At least ten counts were recorded for this clonotype. This chain links TRBV10-3 with TRBJ2-2; TRBD2 matches at 9 bases. CDR1 and CDR2 (germline): ENHRY, SYGVKD. With 11 bases clipped from V and 2 bases from J, the junction kept 9 bases outside the gene matches. The CDR3 is made up of 15 amino acids. The CDR3 protein is CAVQPGLANTGELFF. The CDR3 DNA reads as TGTGCCGTGCAACCGGGACTAGCTAACACCGGGGAGCTGTTTTTT.

The table lists this clonotype with a few counts. This chain joins TRBV12-3 or TRBV12-4 and TRBJ2-5, with D tentatively TRBD2 (6 bases). This CDR3 is built from 15 residues. Trimming pared 7 bases from V and 5 bases from J, leaving 20 bases between. CDR3 nucleotides: TGTGCCAGCAATTACCTGGGACTTGGTGGCGAGACCCAGTACTTC. It yields the protein CASNYLGLGGETQYF.

The gene calls are TRBV5-1 and TRBJ2-7, with TRBD2 identical over 10 bases. The V gene's germline CDR1 is SGHRS and CDR2 YFSETQ. J was trimmed by 5 bases and V by 4 bases; bases with no gene match: 12. This CDR3 has 16 amino acids. The CDR3 DNA reads TGCGCCAGCAGCCCGTCTCTAGCGGGAGTGATCCACGAGCAGTACTTC. Translation gives CASSPSLAGVIHEQYF. Full variable domain (outside the CDR3, taken from reference TRBV5-1 and TRBJ2-7): KAGVTQTPRYLIKTRGQQVTLSCSPISGHRSVSWYQQTPGQGLQFLFEYFSETQRNKGNFPGRFSGRQFSNSRSEMNVSTLELGDSALYLCASSPSLAGVIHEQYFGPGTRLTVT.

This sequence joins TRBV9 and TRBJ2-1; 9 nucleotides line up with TRBD2. CDR3 length equals 15 residues. Germline CDR1 SGDLS, CDR2 YYNGEE. V gave up 4 bases and J gave up 3 bases; unmatched junction bases: 5. The CDR3 sequence: CASSRGGADYNEQFF. As DNA, the CDR3 is TGTGCCAGCAGCCGCGGGGGGGCCGACTACAATGAGCAGTTCTTC.

The chain has TRBV3-1 and TRBJ1-1; 9 nucleotides agree with TRBD1. The CDR3 contains 18 residues. Germline CDR1 reads LGHDT; CDR2 reads YNNKEL (reference sequence). J was trimmed by 2 bases and V by 1 base; bases with no gene match: 11. CDR3 amino acids: CASSQGRGTGKANTEAFF. The CDR3 DNA follows: TGTGCCAGCAGCCAAGGTCGCGGGACAGGGAAGGCCAACACTGAAGCTTTCTTT.

In this sample, this clonotype turned up many times. The chain carries TRBV7-2 and TRBJ2-3; 9 positions agree with TRBD2. This CDR3 comprises 16 residues. Per germline, CDR1 SGHTA and CDR2 FQGNSA. The junction had 7 bases not matched to a gene; V was cut back by 2 bases and J by 4 bases. CDR3 amino acids: CASSLRQGLASDTQYF. Here the CDR3 DNA reads TGTGCCAGCAGCTTACGCCAGGGACTAGCATCAGATACGCAGTATTTT.

This clonotype has just a few counts. The rearrangement links TRBV7-3 to TRBJ2-4; 8 bases map to TRBD2. The germline V gene encodes CDR1 SGHTA and CDR2 FQGTGA. J lost 5 bases, V lost 5 bases, and 5 bases had no gene match. This CDR3 comprises 14 residues. The DNA for the CDR3 is TGTGCCAGCAGCCCGGGGGGGTCGCAAAACATTCAGTACTTC. Its translation: CASSPGGSQNIQYF.

V is TRBV6-9 and J is TRBJ2-2; D unresolved. The CDR3 sequence is 12 residues long. From germline, CDR1 is MNHGY and CDR2 SVAAGI. V gave up 9 bases and J gave up 6 bases, with 11 bases separating them. For the CDR3, the DNA is TGTGCCAGTTACTTGGCCGCCGGGGAGCTGTTTTTT. It codes for CASYLAAGELFF.

A few counts support this clonotype. The chain has TRBV4-2 and TRBJ2-1; 11 nucleotides align to TRBD1. The germline V gene encodes CDR1 LGHNA and CDR2 YNFKEQ. This CDR3 is 19 amino acids long. After removal of 0 bases from V and 9 bases from J, the junction contained 16 bases not matched to a gene. The DNA of the CDR3 is TGTGCCAGCAGCCAAGATCGCCGAGGGGGACAGGGGGAAGTAGGTGAGCAGTTCTTC. As protein: CASSQDRRGGQGEVGEQFF.

This clonotype was recorded only once. The chain combines TRBV3-1 with TRBJ2-1; D is undetermined. The V end was cut by 2 bases, the J end by 0 bases, with 8 bases between. The CDR3 is 15 amino acids. Germline V gives CDR1 LGHDT, CDR2 YNNKEL (reference sequence). In DNA form, the CDR3 reads TGTGCCAGCAGCCAAATTGGAAGCTCCTACAATGAGCAGTTCTTC. Protein product: CASSQIGSSYNEQFF.

The V and J genes are TRBV5-5 and TRBJ1-2; TRBD1 might be the D (5 bases). V was clipped by 3 bases and J by 7 bases, with 19 bases between them. CDR3 length: 15 residues. Germline V CDR1 and CDR2: SGHKS, YYEKEE (reference sequence). The DNA for the CDR3 is TGTGCCAGCAGCTCGACAGCGTTAAGGCGTCTTGGCTACACCTTC. Amino acid sequence: CASSSTALRRLGYTF. The full variable domain, in which reference TRBV5-5 and TRBJ1-2 provide the parts outside the CDR3, is DAGVTQSPTHLIKTRGQQVTLRCSPISGHKSVSWYQQVLGQGPQFIFQYYEKEERGRGNFPDRFSARQFPNYSSELNVNALLLGDSALYLCASSSTALRRLGYTFGSGTRLTVV.

The chain employs TRBV7-9 and TRBJ1-4; the D is unclear. Trimming cost V 1 base and J 4 bases, with 7 bases left between them. CDR1 and CDR2 from the germline V gene are SEHNR and FQNEAQ (reference sequence). The CDR3 covers 14 residues. CDR3 protein: CASSLVGSNEKLFF. As DNA, the CDR3 is TGTGCCAGCAGCTTAGTAGGCAGTAATGAAAAACTGTTTTTT.

The chain recombines TRBV29-1 with TRBJ2-5; tentatively, D is TRBD1 (8 bases). The V end lost 7 bases, the J end lost 6 bases, and 18 bases lay between the germline ends. The CDR3 has 13 residues. Germline V gives CDR1 SQVTM, CDR2 ANQGSEA. CDR3 loop: CSAGQGGFQTQYF. The CDR3, as DNA: TGCAGCGCCGGACAGGGAGGGTTTCAGACCCAGTACTTC.

V gene TRBV20-1 combines with J gene TRBJ2-7; maybe TRBD2 (5 bases). This CDR3 comprises 12 residues. Trimming removed 6 bases at V and 3 bases at J, with 12 bases between. Germline loops: CDR1 DFQATT, CDR2 SNEGSKA (reference sequence). The CDR3 DNA is TGCAGTGCCCGGGAACCTGGCTACGAGCAGTACTTC. It translates to CSAREPGYEQYF.

This clonotype has only a few counts. The rearrangement links TRBV19 to TRBJ1-4; a possible D gene is TRBD1 (5 bases). The germline V and J ends were trimmed by 2 bases and 3 bases, with 10 bases remaining between them. CDR3 length: 15 residues. From germline, CDR1 is LNHDA and CDR2 SQIVND (reference sequence). The CDR3 bases are TGTGCCAGTAGTATAACGACAGACCCTAATGAAAAACTGTTTTTT. This codes for CASSITTDPNEKLFF.

There are many counts of this clonotype. The rearrangement joins TRBV10-3 to TRBJ2-7; 7 bases are shared with TRBD2. V was clipped by 3 bases and J by 1 base; unmatched bases: 6. Germline CDR1 reads ENHRY; CDR2 reads SYGVKD. The CDR3 sequence is 15 residues long. CDR3 nucleotides: TGTGCCATCAGTGATCTGGCTAGCGGATCCTACGAGCAGTACTTC. It specifies CAISDLASGSYEQYF.

This clonotype was seen repeatedly, ten times or more. The J gene is TRBJ2-3, the V gene TRBV19; TRBD2 aligns across 7 bases. CDR3 length: 14 amino acids. J lost 0 bases, V lost 5 bases, and 2 bases had no gene match. Germline CDR1 is LNHDA and CDR2 is SQIVND (reference sequence). The CDR3 reads CASSGTTSTDTQYF. CDR3 nucleotide sequence: TGTGCCAGTAGTGGGACTACTAGCACAGATACGCAGTATTTT.

The rearrangement links TRBV11-2 to TRBJ2-5, with 10 bases lining up with TRBD2. This CDR3 comprises 15 residues. The germline V gene has CDR1 SGHAT and CDR2 FQNNGV. Trimming removed 5 bases from V and 3 bases from J; junction bases left unmatched: 6. CDR3 residues: CASSRGLAGEETQYF. CDR3 coding DNA: TGTGCCAGCAGCCGGGGGCTAGCGGGAGAAGAGACCCAGTACTTC. The variable domain in full, with the rest retrieved from reference TRBV11-2 and TRBJ2-5, is EAGVAQSPRYKIIEKRQSVAFWCNPISGHATLYWYQQILGQGPKLLIQFQNNGVVDDSQLPKDRFSAERLKGVDSTLKIQPAKLEDSAVYLCASSRGLAGEETQYFGPGTRLLVL.